The 3 T cell receptor beta chains presented below share a single source sample, sequenced in a study of T cell changes during pregnancy in multiple sclerosis. The data were produced by immunoSEQ multiplex PCR, yet TCRdb's version contains in-frame clones alone and is incomplete. The sample gives around 80,000 clones, nearly 95% of which show up once; about 1% is in the top ten. This material consisted of peripheral blood, taken in the second trimester of pregnancy. Receptors were obtained from a female donor in good health, enrolled as a control in a pregnancy study.

The V and J genes are TRBV28 and TRBJ1-2; 8 nucleotides align to TRBD1. The CDR3 runs 16 residues. Germline V gene data show CDR1 as MDHEN and CDR2 as SYDVKM. V was clipped by 4 bases and J by 1 base; unmatched bases: 8. The CDR3 region has the DNA TGTGCCAGCAGTTCCACCCAGGGACAGGATAACTATGGCTACACCTTC. Translation gives CASSSTQGQDNYGYTF.

This chain links TRBV15 with TRBJ2-7; D gene unclear. Germline V gives CDR1 LNHNV, CDR2 YYDKDF (reference sequence). The CDR3 covers 12 residues. Trimming cost V 5 bases and J 6 bases, with 11 bases left between them. Here the CDR3 DNA reads TGTGCCACCAGCGCCCACTCCGGCGAGCAGTACTTC. It is translated as CATSAHSGEQYF.

The chain employs TRBV28 and TRBJ2-7; TRBD1 agrees at 7 bases. With V trimmed by 3 bases and J by 0 bases, 5 bases remained unmatched. There are 15 residues in the CDR3. Germline V gene sequence: CDR1 MDHEN, CDR2 SYDVKM. The CDR3 coding sequence is TGTGCCAGCAGTTTCACCCGGACAGGCTCCTACGAGCAGTACTTC. Amino acids: CASSFTRTGSYEQYF.